This T cell receptor beta chain was profiled in a study of identical twins. In germline, CDR1 is SQVTM, CDR2 ANQGSEA. The CDR3 has 13 residues. V trimming: 3 bases; J trimming: 3 bases; junction bases outside the gene matches: 5. Study findings and constraints: Findings depended on cross-sectional statistics rather than tracking the same donors.

Turning to this clonotype: Antigen specificity is unknown.

Template switching supplied a universal primer site; unique molecular identifiers were carried on the cDNA. TCRdb analysed the 5' RACE reads with MiXCR anew, one entry per CDR3 protein. In the table there are about 700,000 distinct CDR3 sequences, under 9% of which are singletons. These data were likewise used in another study, on yellow fever vaccine responses in identical twins.

Sequencing was performed on PBMCs. The receptor was isolated from a woman between 18 and 29 years old in good health. The rearrangement links TRBV29-1 to TRBJ2-7; 7 positions match TRBD1. CDR3 nucleotide sequence: TGCAGCGTTGAGGGACAGATCGGCTACGAGCAGTACTTC. The encoded protein is CSVEGQIGYEQYF.